One and the same sample provided the 27 T cell receptor beta chains below, sequenced in a study of blood T cell repertoires in COVID-19. The assay was immunoSEQ multiplex PCR, and TCRdb's table has in-frame clones only and misses some. The table includes 130,000 to 150,000 clones, about 90% detected once. Sequenced: peripheral blood. The receptors stem from a woman aged 45-59 years with acute or convalescent COVID-19.

This sequence joins TRBV19 and TRBJ2-1; 12 positions agree with TRBD2. Trimming removed 4 bases from V and 5 bases from J; junction bases left unmatched: 15. The CDR3 runs 19 residues. CDR1 LNHDA and CDR2 SQIVND come from the germline V gene (reference sequence). As DNA, the CDR3 is TGTGCCAGTAGTAGACTAGCGGGAGTCCGGGGGACCTTCGACAATGAGCAGTTCTTC. Translation gives CASSRLAGVRGTFDNEQFF.

This chain uses TRBV4-2 with TRBJ1-2, with 7 bases identical to TRBD1. The J segment lost 6 bases and the V segment lost 2 bases, leaving 3 bases of the junction unmatched. Germline V gene sequence: CDR1 LGHNA, CDR2 YNFKEQ. This CDR3 is built from 13 residues. The CDR3 DNA is TGTGCCAGCAGCCAAAAGGGGGCGCATGGCTACACCTTC. Translated: CASSQKGAHGYTF.

This chain links TRBV7-9 with TRBJ2-1; 12 bases fit TRBD2. Germline values: CDR1 SEHNR, CDR2 FQNEAQ (reference sequence). The V gene end was trimmed by 6 bases and the J gene end by 4 bases; junction bases not matched to a gene: 16. CDR3 length: 19 residues. The CDR3 loop is CASRKGLAGLSGLYNEQFF. CDR3 nucleotide sequence: TGTGCCAGCAGAAAAGGACTAGCGGGGCTATCCGGCCTTTACAATGAGCAGTTCTTC.

V is TRBV5-1 and J is TRBJ2-1; 14 bases align to TRBD2. Germline CDR1 SGHRS, CDR2 YFSETQ. This CDR3 contains 15 residues. Trimming cost V 4 bases and J 5 bases; bases outside gene matches: 2. CDR3 residues: CASSEGLAGDNEQFF. In DNA, the CDR3 is TGCGCCAGCAGCGAGGGACTAGCGGGGGACAATGAGCAGTTCTTC.

The chain carries TRBV28 and TRBJ2-7; 9 nucleotides line up with TRBD1. The J segment lost 5 bases and the V segment lost 5 bases, leaving 7 bases of the junction unmatched. The germline gives CDR1 MDHEN, CDR2 SYDVKM. The CDR3 has 14 residues. As DNA, the CDR3 is TGTGCCAGCAGTCGACAGGGGGTTAGAAACGAGCAGTACTTC. Its protein is CASSRQGVRNEQYF.

The chain employs TRBV27 and TRBJ1-4; 7 nucleotides align to TRBD1. This CDR3 is built from 14 residues. The germline gives CDR1 MNHEY, CDR2 SMNVEV (reference sequence). The V and J ends lost 7 bases and 4 bases, in that order; junction bases with no gene match: 6. The CDR3, as DNA: TGTGCCAGCAAGGCCGGGACAGATAATGAAAAACTGTTTTTT. It translates to CASKAGTDNEKLFF.

This clone has more than one count but fewer than ten. The CDR3 spells CASSGAGTGDMNEQFF. CDR3 DNA: TGTGCCAGCAGTGGCGCCGGGACAGGGGACATGAATGAGCAGTTCTTC. The rearrangement links TRBV28 to TRBJ2-1; 10 bases agree with TRBD1. Germline assignment: CDR1 MDHEN and CDR2 SYDVKM. J was trimmed by 7 bases and V by 5 bases; bases with no gene match: 11. The CDR3 is 16 amino acids.

The chain employs TRBV6-5 and TRBJ2-7; the D gene is possibly TRBD1 (6 bases). V lost 8 bases and J 0 bases, leaving 14 bases between the germline ends. Per germline, CDR1 MNHEY and CDR2 SVGAGI. The CDR3 covers 14 residues. The CDR3 loop reads CASSGRGPSYEQYF. CDR3 DNA sequence: TGTGCCAGCTCTGGCAGGGGCCCCTCCTACGAGCAGTACTTC.

The genes are TRBV3-1 (or the pseudogene TRBV3-2) and TRBJ2-7, with D maybe TRBD2 (5 bases). CDR1 LGHDT and CDR2 YNNKEL come from the germline V gene (reference sequence). V was clipped by 2 bases and J by 6 bases, with 8 bases between them. The CDR3 contains 12 residues. This chain's CDR3 is CASSQMAGEQYF. CDR3 DNA sequence: TGTGCCAGCAGCCAAATGGCGGGCGAGCAGTACTTC.

This chain links TRBV5-1 with TRBJ2-2, with 10 bases lining up with TRBD1. CDR3 length: 17 amino acids. The germline V gene encodes CDR1 SGHRS and CDR2 YFSETQ. V was clipped by 2 bases and J by 1 base; unmatched bases: 5. The CDR3 bases are TGCGCCAGCAGCTTCCAACGGACAGGGGGGAACACCGGGGAGCTGTTTTTT. Amino acid sequence: CASSFQRTGGNTGELFF.

This clone was recorded only once. The genes are TRBV15 and TRBJ2-3; 10 nucleotides line up with TRBD2. Trimming removed 2 bases from V and 3 bases from J; junction bases left unmatched: 2. The germline V gene has CDR1 LNHNV and CDR2 YYDKDF (reference sequence). The CDR3 runs to 15 residues. In DNA form, the CDR3 reads TGTGCCACCAGCAGACGGACTAGCGGAACAGATACGCAGTATTTT. Protein sequence: CATSRRTSGTDTQYF.

This chain uses TRBV24-1 with TRBJ2-1; TRBD2 agrees at 7 bases. The ends lost 3 bases at V and 8 bases at J; junction bases unmatched: 3. Germline loops: CDR1 KGHDR, CDR2 SFDVKD. The CDR3 runs 13 residues. Here the CDR3 reads CATSDPTSYEQFF. DNA of the CDR3: TGTGCCACCAGTGATCCGACTAGCTATGAGCAGTTCTTC.

V and J are TRBV7-2 and TRBJ1-2; 7 nucleotides line up with TRBD1. The germline CDR1 and CDR2 sequences are SGHTA and FQGNSA. J lost 4 bases, V lost 1 base, and 3 bases had no gene match. This CDR3 has 14 residues. In nucleotides, the CDR3 is TGTGCCAGCAGCTTAGAGGGGGCGGCCTATGGCTACACCTTC. This codes for CASSLEGAAYGYTF.

This clone was counted a single time. The V gene is TRBV7-9, the J gene TRBJ1-1, with 8 bases that match TRBD1. From germline, CDR1 is SEHNR and CDR2 FQNEAQ (reference sequence). The CDR3 sequence is 15 residues long. With 1 base clipped from V and 2 bases from J, the junction kept 3 bases outside the gene matches. The CDR3 nucleotides read TGTGCCAGCAGCTTAGATACAGGGGGTAACACTGAAGCTTTCTTT. Translated: CASSLDTGGNTEAFF.

The chain has TRBV9 and TRBJ2-1; TRBD2 aligns across 8 bases. Per germline, CDR1 SGDLS and CDR2 YYNGEE. There are 17 residues in the CDR3. V lost 5 bases, J lost 0 bases, and 10 bases stayed unmatched. The chain's CDR3 is CASSDHPSGSSYNEQFF. The CDR3 DNA is TGTGCCAGCAGTGATCACCCGAGCGGGAGCTCCTACAATGAGCAGTTCTTC.

The chain couples TRBV7-6 to TRBJ2-3, with TRBD2 identical over 8 bases. The germline V gene encodes CDR1 SGHVS and CDR2 FNYEAQ. The CDR3 runs 18 residues. V shed 5 bases, J shed 0 bases, and the junction held 13 bases outside the gene matches. CDR3 residues: CASSPHLLAGISTDTQYF. The CDR3 region has the DNA TGTGCCAGCAGCCCGCACCTTTTAGCGGGGATCAGCACAGATACGCAGTATTTT. Based on the CDR3 plus reference TRBV7-6 and TRBJ2-3, the full variable domain is GAGVSQSPRYKVTKRGQDVALRCDPISGHVSLYWYRQALGQGPEFLTYFNYEAQQDKSGLPNDRFSAERPEGSISTLTIQRTEQRDSAMYRCASSPHLLAGISTDTQYFGPGTRLTVL.

The chain combines TRBV13 with TRBJ2-1, with D perhaps matching TRBD2 (5 bases). V shed 2 bases and J shed 0 bases, with 8 bases lying between them. Germline CDR1 is PRHDT and CDR2 is FYEKMQ (reference sequence). The CDR3 runs to 15 residues. The CDR3 spells CASSLTRVSYNEQFF. CDR3 sequence (DNA): TGTGCCAGCAGCTTAACGCGGGTCTCCTACAATGAGCAGTTCTTC. Full variable domain (remainder filled in from reference TRBV13 and TRBJ2-1): AAGVIQSPRHLIKEKRETATLKCYPIPRHDTVYWYQQGPGQDPQFLISFYEKMQSDKGSIPDRFSAQQFSDYHSELNMSSLELGDSALYFCASSLTRVSYNEQFFGPGTRLTVL.

The chain combines TRBV19 with TRBJ1-2; 8 positions match TRBD1. This CDR3 comprises 18 residues. CDR1 LNHDA and CDR2 SQIVND come from the germline V gene (reference sequence). V was pared by 7 bases and J by 2 bases, with 18 bases of the junction left unmatched. This chain's CDR3 is CASTKGTGPLISNYGYTF. The CDR3, as DNA: TGTGCCAGTACCAAGGGGACAGGCCCTCTCATTTCCAACTATGGCTACACCTTC.

The V call is TRBV29-1, the J call TRBJ1-1; possible D gene TRBD1, 5 bases. Per the germline V gene, CDR1 is SQVTM and CDR2 is ANQGSEA. This CDR3 is 12 amino acids long. V was trimmed by 6 bases and J by 1 base, leaving 9 bases between them. The DNA for the CDR3 is TGCAGCGTCATAACAGGGAACACTGAAGCTTTCTTT. This gives the protein CSVITGNTEAFF.

The chain combines TRBV5-1 with TRBJ2-5, with 13 bases that match TRBD2. V lost 5 bases, J lost 1 base, and 5 bases stayed unmatched. Germline CDR1 SGHRS, CDR2 YFSETQ. The length of the CDR3 is 16 residues. CDR3 amino acids: CASSFGTSGVQETQYF. The CDR3 DNA is TGCGCCAGCAGTTTTGGGACTAGCGGGGTCCAAGAGACCCAGTACTTC.

The J gene is TRBJ2-1, the V gene TRBV9; 8 bases match TRBD2. With V trimmed by 4 bases and J by 5 bases, 14 bases remained unmatched. The CDR3 consists of 17 residues. The germline V gene encodes CDR1 SGDLS and CDR2 YYNGEE. The CDR3 loop reads CASSPPQIAGKDNEQFF. CDR3 sequence (DNA): TGTGCCAGCAGCCCTCCACAGATAGCGGGAAAAGACAATGAGCAGTTCTTC.

The chain is built from TRBV18 and TRBJ1-1; D is undetermined. Trimming cost V 6 bases and J 5 bases, with 19 bases left between them. Germline loops: CDR1 KGHSH, CDR2 LQKENI. The CDR3 loop spans 15 amino acids. The CDR3 DNA sequence: TGTGCCAGCTCTCAGATGCAGGTTGGAAGTACTGAAGCTTTCTTT. Translated: CASSQMQVGSTEAFF.

The chain employs TRBV28 and TRBJ2-1, with D perhaps TRBD2 (6 bases). The CDR3 sequence is 15 residues long. Germline V CDR1 and CDR2: MDHEN, SYDVKM. V dropped 4 bases and J dropped 9 bases, with 19 bases sitting between them. The DNA of the CDR3 is TGTGCCAGCAGTTGGTCCGGGAGTACGGTCGGTGAGCAGTTCTTC. Protein sequence: CASSWSGSTVGEQFF.

The chain links TRBV28 to TRBJ1-5; perhaps TRBD1 as D (5 bases). The CDR3 sequence is 14 residues long. Germline CDR1 is MDHEN and CDR2 is SYDVKM. V was trimmed by 9 bases and J by 1 base, leaving 13 bases between them. The DNA for the CDR3 is TGTGCCAGTGGATTTTCAGGGAGCAATCAGCCCCAGCATTTT. Translated: CASGFSGSNQPQHF.

This rearrangement joins TRBV11-2 to TRBJ1-5; D remains unclear. The V end was cut by 1 base, the J end by 13 bases, with 14 bases between. Germline lookup yields CDR1 SGHAT and CDR2 FQNNGV. The CDR3 contains 13 residues. Written as DNA, the CDR3 is TGTGCCAGCAGCTTAGGGGTGTCGGAGAGGCAGCATTTT. Translating gives CASSLGVSERQHF.

The chain is built from TRBV14 and TRBJ2-5; tentative D call: TRBD2 (5 bases). The germline V gene has CDR1 SGHDN and CDR2 FVKESK. The germline V and J ends were trimmed by 0 bases and 4 bases, with 18 bases remaining between them. The CDR3 is 17 residues long. CDR3 region: CASSQEPPREPLETQYF. The CDR3 nucleotides are TGTGCCAGCAGCCAAGAGCCCCCCCGGGAACCGTTAGAGACCCAGTACTTC.

This clone was counted once. This chain uses TRBV5-6 with TRBJ2-3, with 7 bases identical to TRBD1. With V trimmed by 4 bases and J by 10 bases, 12 bases remained unmatched. This CDR3 has 14 residues. Germline lookup yields CDR1 SGHDT and CDR2 YYEEEE. The DNA for the CDR3 is TGTGCCAGCAGCCTAGACAGGGAAAGGAACGCGCAGTATTTT. Encoded protein: CASSLDRERNAQYF.